These T cell receptor beta chains were read from a single sample in a study of cytomegalovirus exposure and HLA in healthy donors. Assay used: immunoSEQ multiplex PCR; TCRdb lists only in-frame clones, some missing. The table has about 120,000 clones, roughly nine tenths seen once. The sequencing sample was made of PBMCs. These TCRs come from a man between 18 and 35 years old in good health and CMV-seropositive. Each CDR3 is given with its conserved first and last residue. D genes are given only for firm matches. Clone sizes are given selectively: once, few, many, or a class where the clone is expanded.

D gene: TRBD1
J gene: TRBJ2-5
clone size: .
V gene: TRBV2
CDR3 DNA: TGTGCCAGCAGTGGCTGGACAGGGGGCGGGGAGACCCAGTACTTC
CDR3 protein: CASSGWTGGGETQYF

D gene: TRBD1
J gene: TRBJ1-2
clone size: .
V gene: TRBV6-6
CDR3 DNA: TGTGCCAGCAGTGGTATGGGGACAGGGGGCGACTATGGCTACACCTTC
CDR3 protein: CASSGMGTGGDYGYTF

D gene: TRBD1
J gene: TRBJ2-7
clone size: .
V gene: TRBV6-1
CDR3 DNA: TGTGCCATCAGGACAGGGGACATATACGAGCAGTACTTC
CDR3 protein: CAIRTGDIYEQYF

D gene: .
J gene: TRBJ1-1
clone size: .
V gene: TRBV5-1
CDR3 DNA: TGCGCCAGCAGCTCGGACGGGGTAGGCACTGAAGCTTTCTTT
CDR3 protein: CASSSDGVGTEAFF

D gene: TRBD2
J gene: TRBJ2-3
clone size: .
V gene: TRBV4-3
CDR3 DNA: TGCGCCAGCAGCCAAGGCATTCTAGCGGGAGACACAGATACGCAGTATTTT
CDR3 protein: CASSQGILAGDTDTQYF

D gene: .
J gene: TRBJ2-5
clone size: .
V gene: TRBV5-1
CDR3 DNA: TGCGCCAGCAGCTTCCGGGTCCTCGGGGAGGCCCAGTACTTC
CDR3 protein: CASSFRVLGEAQYF

D gene: TRBD1
J gene: TRBJ1-2
clone size: .
V gene: TRBV19
CDR3 DNA: TGTGCCAGTAGTATCCCAAGGGGACAGACCTATGGCTACACCTTC
CDR3 protein: CASSIPRGQTYGYTF

D gene: .
J gene: TRBJ2-3
clone size: .
V gene: TRBV4-1
CDR3 DNA: TGCGCCAGCAGCCGATCCGGGGTCCTCCCAGATACGCAGTATTTT
CDR3 protein: CASSRSGVLPDTQYF

D gene: .
J gene: TRBJ1-5
clone size: .
V gene: TRBV12-1
CDR3 DNA: TGTGCCAGCAGCTTAACAGTGGCCGGGAGGCCCCAGCATTTT
CDR3 protein: CASSLTVAGRPQHF

D gene: .
J gene: TRBJ2-1
clone size: .
V gene: TRBV7-6
CDR3 DNA: TGTGCCAGCAGCAAAGACGGGTATGAGCAGTTCTTC
CDR3 protein: CASSKDGYEQFF

D gene: .
J gene: TRBJ1-5
clone size: .
V gene: TRBV19
CDR3 DNA: TGTGCCAGTAGTATGAGACAGTTAAATCAGCCCCAGCATTTT
CDR3 protein: CASSMRQLNQPQHF

D gene: .
J gene: TRBJ2-1
clone size: .
V gene: TRBV2
CDR3 DNA: TGTGCCAGCAGTGCGGTCATCGACAATGAGCAGTTCTTC
CDR3 protein: CASSAVIDNEQFF

D gene: .
J gene: TRBJ2-7
clone size: .
V gene: TRBV14
CDR3 DNA: TGTGCCAGCAGCCAAGGACTAGGAGACGAGCAGTACTTC
CDR3 protein: CASSQGLGDEQYF

D gene: TRBD2
J gene: TRBJ2-7
clone size: .
V gene: TRBV9
CDR3 DNA: TGTGCCAGCAGCGTAGAGGGCGGGAGCTCCTACGAGCAGTACTTC
CDR3 protein: CASSVEGGSSYEQYF

D gene: .
J gene: TRBJ2-1
clone size: .
V gene: TRBV7-5
CDR3 DNA: TGTGCCAGAAGCCCCGTCGGGAGGCGGGAGCAGTTCTTC
CDR3 protein: CARSPVGRREQFF

D gene: TRBD1
J gene: TRBJ1-2
clone size: .
V gene: TRBV7-9
CDR3 DNA: TGTGCCAGCAGCTTAGCTGAGGGACAGGTTTCTTCCTATGGCTACACCTTC
CDR3 protein: CASSLAEGQVSSYGYTF

D gene: .
J gene: TRBJ1-2
clone size: .
V gene: TRBV5-6
CDR3 DNA: TGTGCCAGCAGCTTGTATTGGGAGGAATCAGACTATGGCTACACCTTC
CDR3 protein: CASSLYWEESDYGYTF

D gene: .
J gene: TRBJ2-7
clone size: .
V gene: TRBV9
CDR3 DNA: TGTGCCAGCAGCGTAGGGCGCAGGGAAAGCGAGCAGTACTTC
CDR3 protein: CASSVGRRESEQYF

D gene: .
J gene: TRBJ2-1
clone size: .
V gene: TRBV5-6
CDR3 DNA: TGTGCCAGCAGCCGGACTGTTAGCTCCTACAATGAGCAGTTCTTC
CDR3 protein: CASSRTVSSYNEQFF

D gene: .
J gene: TRBJ1-2
clone size: .
V gene: TRBV6-1
CDR3 DNA: TGTGCCAGCAAAGATTCATTACTTACCTCTCGCTACACCTTC
CDR3 protein: CASKDSLLTSRYTF

D gene: TRBD1
J gene: TRBJ1-1
clone size: .
V gene: TRBV15
CDR3 DNA: TGTGCCACCAGCAGGGAAAGGGGGCAGGGGACTGAAGCTTTCTTT
CDR3 protein: CATSRERGQGTEAFF

D gene: .
J gene: TRBJ1-1
clone size: .
V gene: TRBV5-1
CDR3 DNA: TGCGCCAGCAGCACCGGTCTCTTGAGGTCTAACACTGAAGCTTTCTTT
CDR3 protein: CASSTGLLRSNTEAFF

D gene: .
J gene: TRBJ2-1
clone size: .
V gene: TRBV27
CDR3 DNA: TGTGCCAGCAGTTTAGGGAGTGCGAGGAATGAGCAGTTCTTC
CDR3 protein: CASSLGSARNEQFF

D gene: .
J gene: TRBJ2-5
clone size: .
V gene: TRBV21-1
CDR3 DNA: TGTGCCAGCAGCATGGAGACAGCCGGTACCCTCCAAGAGACCCAGTACTTC
CDR3 protein: CASSMETAGTLQETQYF

D gene: TRBD2
J gene: TRBJ2-1
clone size: .
V gene: TRBV5-1
CDR3 DNA: TGCGCCAGCAGGGACCAGCGGGGGGGTCCTTACAATGAGCAGTTCTTC
CDR3 protein: CASRDQRGGPYNEQFF

D gene: TRBD1
J gene: TRBJ1-4
clone size: .
V gene: TRBV15
CDR3 DNA: TGTGCCACCAGCCAGGGGGCAGATGAAAAACTGTTTTTT
CDR3 protein: CATSQGADEKLFF

D gene: TRBD1
J gene: TRBJ2-7
clone size: .
V gene: TRBV28
CDR3 DNA: TGTGCCAGCAGTTTAAGGAGACAGGGGGTATACGAGCAGTACTTC
CDR3 protein: CASSLRRQGVYEQYF

D gene: TRBD2
J gene: TRBJ2-7
clone size: .
V gene: TRBV19
CDR3 DNA: TGTGCCAGTAGTATACGAGCCGGCGGGGGGCAGTCCCTCTACGAGCAGTACTTC
CDR3 protein: CASSIRAGGGQSLYEQYF

D gene: TRBD1
J gene: TRBJ2-1
clone size: .
V gene: TRBV19
CDR3 DNA: TGTGCCAGTAGTACTTATACAGACAGGGCGAATGAGCAGTTCTTC
CDR3 protein: CASSTYTDRANEQFF

D gene: .
J gene: TRBJ1-5
clone size: .
V gene: TRBV27
CDR3 DNA: TGTGCCAGCAGTCTCCAGGGAAGATATAGCAATCAGCCCCAGCATTTT
CDR3 protein: CASSLQGRYSNQPQHF

D gene: .
J gene: TRBJ2-3
clone size: .
V gene: TRBV4-1
CDR3 DNA: TGCGCCAGCAGCCAGGCGGGAACAGATACGCAGTATTTT
CDR3 protein: CASSQAGTDTQYF

D gene: .
J gene: TRBJ1-2
clone size: .
V gene: TRBV5-6
CDR3 DNA: TGTGCCAGCAGCCTTCCGGGGGGCGGAGACTATGGCTACACCTTC
CDR3 protein: CASSLPGGGDYGYTF

D gene: .
J gene: TRBJ2-5
clone size: .
V gene: TRBV5-1
CDR3 DNA: TGCGCCAGCACCCCCGGACAGACCCAAGAGACCCAGTACTTC
CDR3 protein: CASTPGQTQETQYF

D gene: TRBD2
J gene: TRBJ2-1
clone size: once
V gene: TRBV27
CDR3 DNA: TGTGCCAGCAGTACGGGGGGGGCACATGAGCAGTTCTTC
CDR3 protein: CASSTGGAHEQFF

D gene: .
J gene: TRBJ2-3
clone size: .
V gene: TRBV6-1
CDR3 DNA: TGTGCCAGCAGTGAACGTCCGGTAGATACGCAGTATTTT
CDR3 protein: CASSERPVDTQYF

D gene: TRBD2
J gene: TRBJ2-7
clone size: .
V gene: TRBV11-2
CDR3 DNA: TGTGCCAGCAGCTTGGGACCCCCGGGACTAGCGGGGGCCTACGAGCAGTACTTC
CDR3 protein: CASSLGPPGLAGAYEQYF

D gene: TRBD1
J gene: TRBJ2-5
clone size: .
V gene: TRBV15
CDR3 DNA: TGTGCCACCAGTCCTGGACAGGGATGGCAAGAGACCCAGTACTTC
CDR3 protein: CATSPGQGWQETQYF

D gene: .
J gene: TRBJ2-5
clone size: .
V gene: TRBV7-2
CDR3 DNA: TGTGCCAGCAGCTTAGTTCGGGAGGAGACCCAGTACTTC
CDR3 protein: CASSLVREETQYF

D gene: TRBD2
J gene: TRBJ2-1
clone size: few
V gene: TRBV6-1
CDR3 DNA: TGTGCCAGCAGTCCGACATCTAGCGGGGCGGGGGAGCAGTTCTTC
CDR3 protein: CASSPTSSGAGEQFF

D gene: .
J gene: TRBJ2-1
clone size: .
V gene: TRBV20-1
CDR3 DNA: TGCAGTCGAGGGGGGGGCGGGCAGTTCTTC
CDR3 protein: CSRGGGGQFF

D gene: TRBD1
J gene: TRBJ1-4
clone size: .
V gene: TRBV7-6
CDR3 DNA: TGTGCCAGCAGCCCACGGACAGGGAAAGTGGTAGAGGAAAAACTGTTTTTT
CDR3 protein: CASSPRTGKVVEEKLFF

D gene: .
J gene: TRBJ2-7
clone size: .
V gene: TRBV4-1
CDR3 DNA: TGCGCCAGCAGCCCGCGGGCCGGCGAGCAGTACTTC
CDR3 protein: CASSPRAGEQYF

D gene: TRBD2
J gene: TRBJ2-5
clone size: .
V gene: TRBV7-6
CDR3 DNA: TGTGCCAGCAGCTTAGTCCTAGCGGGGGGTTCTTACCAAGAGACCCAGTACTTC
CDR3 protein: CASSLVLAGGSYQETQYF

D gene: TRBD1
J gene: TRBJ2-7
clone size: .
V gene: TRBV27
CDR3 DNA: TGTGCCAGCAGTTTATCGGGACAGGCTCTTCGCTACGAGCAGTACTTC
CDR3 protein: CASSLSGQALRYEQYF

D gene: .
J gene: TRBJ1-5
clone size: .
V gene: TRBV5-1
CDR3 DNA: TGCGCCAGCAGCTTAACCGGGAACAATCAGCCCCAGCATTTT
CDR3 protein: CASSLTGNNQPQHF

D gene: .
J gene: TRBJ1-2
clone size: .
V gene: TRBV5-4
CDR3 DNA: TGTGCCAGCAGCCAGGGCTCCGGGGGAGCTAACTATGGCTACACCTTC
CDR3 protein: CASSQGSGGANYGYTF

D gene: .
J gene: TRBJ2-7
clone size: .
V gene: TRBV11-2
CDR3 DNA: TGTGCCAGCAGGAGAATTGGCGAGCAGTACTTC
CDR3 protein: CASRRIGEQYF

D gene: .
J gene: TRBJ2-7
clone size: .
V gene: TRBV5-1
CDR3 DNA: TGCGCCAGCAGCTTGGCCCCCGGGACACCCTACGAGCAGTACTTC
CDR3 protein: CASSLAPGTPYEQYF

D gene: TRBD1
J gene: TRBJ1-3
clone size: once
V gene: TRBV13
CDR3 DNA: TGTGCCAGCAGCTCGGACAGGTTCTCTGGAAACACCATATATTTT
CDR3 protein: CASSSDRFSGNTIYF

D gene: .
J gene: TRBJ2-2
clone size: .
V gene: TRBV5-1
CDR3 DNA: TGCGCCAGCAGTGGTAGAGGGTCCCCCGGGGAGCTGTTTTTT
CDR3 protein: CASSGRGSPGELFF

D gene: .
J gene: TRBJ1-3
clone size: .
V gene: TRBV19
CDR3 DNA: TGTGCCAGTAGTATACCCCTGGGAGGGGCATCTGGAAACACCATATATTTT
CDR3 protein: CASSIPLGGASGNTIYF

D gene: TRBD2
J gene: TRBJ2-3
clone size: .
V gene: TRBV4-2
CDR3 DNA: TGTGCCAGCAGCCAAGATCTAGCGGGGGGCGGGGATACGCAGTATTTT
CDR3 protein: CASSQDLAGGGDTQYF

D gene: TRBD2
J gene: TRBJ2-1
clone size: .
V gene: TRBV6-4
CDR3 DNA: TGTGCCAGCAGCGGACTAGCGGGGAACAATGAGCAGTTCTTC
CDR3 protein: CASSGLAGNNEQFF

D gene: TRBD1
J gene: TRBJ2-5
clone size: .
V gene: TRBV5-4
CDR3 DNA: TGTGCCAGCACCCGGGGACAGGACTCCGGTGGAGTGGAGACCCAGTACTTC
CDR3 protein: CASTRGQDSGGVETQYF

D gene: .
J gene: TRBJ1-6
clone size: .
V gene: TRBV15
CDR3 DNA: TGTGCCACCAGCAGAGCAGGGAGGAATTCACCCCTCCACTTT
CDR3 protein: CATSRAGRNSPLHF

D gene: .
J gene: TRBJ1-1
clone size: .
V gene: TRBV5-6
CDR3 DNA: TGTGCCAGCAGCCTCATCCTAGACGGGATGAACACTGAAGCTTTCTTT
CDR3 protein: CASSLILDGMNTEAFF

D gene: .
J gene: TRBJ2-2
clone size: .
V gene: TRBV5-1
CDR3 DNA: TGCGCCAGCAGCTTGGGACAGGTCTGGGGTGCCGGGGAGCTGTTTTTT
CDR3 protein: CASSLGQVWGAGELFF